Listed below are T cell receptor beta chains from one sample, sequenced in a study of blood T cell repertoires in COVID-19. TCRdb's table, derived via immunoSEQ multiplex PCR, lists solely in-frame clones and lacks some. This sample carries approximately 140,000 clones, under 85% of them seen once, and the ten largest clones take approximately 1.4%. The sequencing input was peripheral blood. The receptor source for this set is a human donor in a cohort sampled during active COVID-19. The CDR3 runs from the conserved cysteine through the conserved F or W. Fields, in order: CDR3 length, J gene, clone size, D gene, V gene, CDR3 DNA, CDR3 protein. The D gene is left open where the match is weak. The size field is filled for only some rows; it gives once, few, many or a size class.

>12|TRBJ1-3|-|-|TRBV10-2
TGCGCCACCTCGGTGGCTGGAAACACCATATATTTT
CATSVAGNTIYF
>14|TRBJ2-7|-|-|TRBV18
TGTGCCAGCTCCCCCCCCGGGGTCGGGAGCGAGCAGTACTTC
CASSPPGVGSEQYF
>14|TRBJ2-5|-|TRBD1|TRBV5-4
TGTGCCAGCAGCATAGACAGGGGTGGAGAGACCCAGTACTTC
CASSIDRGGETQYF
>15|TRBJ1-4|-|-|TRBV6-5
TGTGCCAGCAGGCCCGGGGGGTTTAATACTGAAAAACTGTTTTTT
CASRPGGFNTEKLFF
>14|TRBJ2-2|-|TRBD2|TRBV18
TGTGCCAGCTCCCGCACTAGCGGGAGGACGGAGCTGTTTTTT
CASSRTSGRTELFF
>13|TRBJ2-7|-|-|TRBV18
TGTGCCAGCTCACCGCTAGGGGGACACGAGCAGTACTTC
CASSPLGGHEQYF
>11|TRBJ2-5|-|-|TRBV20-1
TGCAGTGCTAGAGAACTTATAATCCAGTACTTC
CSARELIIQYF
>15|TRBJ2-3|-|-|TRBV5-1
TGCGCCAGCATGTCTAGCAGCACTAGCACAGATACGCAGTATTTT
CASMSSSTSTDTQYF
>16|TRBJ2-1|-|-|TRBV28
TGTGCCAGCAGCCCTTGGGCTGGTCCTCTCCACAATGAGCAGTTCTTC
CASSPWAGPLHNEQFF
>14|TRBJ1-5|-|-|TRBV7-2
TGTGCCAGCCAAAAGGGGGGGGGCAATCAGCCCCAGCATTTT
CASQKGGGNQPQHF
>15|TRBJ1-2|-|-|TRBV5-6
TGTGCCAGCAGTCTCGACAGCCTAACTTTCTATGGCTACACCTTC
CASSLDSLTFYGYTF
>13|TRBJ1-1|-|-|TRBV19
TGTGCCAGTAGTATGAACGGGAACACTGAAGCTTTCTTT
CASSMNGNTEAFF
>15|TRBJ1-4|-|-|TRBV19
TGTGCCAGTAGGGCCAATGGGGCGTCTAATGAAAAACTGTTTTTT
CASRANGASNEKLFF
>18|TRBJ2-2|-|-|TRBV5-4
TGTGCCAGTACTCTGGAACGGCGTGGGCAGGGAGGCACCGGGGAGCTGTTTTTT
CASTLERRGQGGTGELFF
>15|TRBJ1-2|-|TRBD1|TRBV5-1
TGCGCCAGCAGCCAAGACAGGGCAGATAACTATGGCTACACCTTC
CASSQDRADNYGYTF
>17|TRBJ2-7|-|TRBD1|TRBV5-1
TGCGCCAGCAGCTTGGGGTCCGGGACAGGCATATCCTACGAGCAGTACTTC
CASSLGSGTGISYEQYF
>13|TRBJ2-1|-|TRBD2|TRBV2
TGTGCCAGCAATACGCCTAGCGGCCTCCAGCAGTTCTTC
CASNTPSGLQQFF
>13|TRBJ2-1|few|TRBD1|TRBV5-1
TGCGCCAGCAGCGAGGGACAGAACAATGAGCAGTTCTTC
CASSEGQNNEQFF
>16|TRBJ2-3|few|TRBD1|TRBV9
TGTGCCAGCAGCCCCCACGGGGGACAGGCGTCAGATACGCAGTATTTT
CASSPHGGQASDTQYF
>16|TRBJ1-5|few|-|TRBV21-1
TGTGCCAGCAGCCAGGTACCGGTGAATAGCAATCAGCCCCAGCATTTT
CASSQVPVNSNQPQHF
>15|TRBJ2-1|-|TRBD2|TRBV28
TGTGCCAGCAGCCAAGCGGGAGTCTCCTACAATGAGCAGTTCTTC
CASSQAGVSYNEQFF
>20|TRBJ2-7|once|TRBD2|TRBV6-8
TGTGCCAGCAGACGCCCGGGCGGGGGGACACTAGCGGGGGTTTCCTACGAGCAGTACTTC
CASRRPGGGTLAGVSYEQYF
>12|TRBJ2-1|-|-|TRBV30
TGTGCCTGGAGTGACGACTACACTGAGCAGTTCTTC
CAWSDDYTEQFF
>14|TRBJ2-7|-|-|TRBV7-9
TGTGCCAGCAGCTTACAGGCCAGCTCCTACGAGCAGTACTTC
CASSLQASSYEQYF
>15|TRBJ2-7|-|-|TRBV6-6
TGTGCCAGCAGTTATACGAGCCGGAGCTCCTACGAGCAGTACTTC
CASSYTSRSSYEQYF
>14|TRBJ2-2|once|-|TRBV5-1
TGCGCCAGCAGCTTGGACAGGGTGACCGGGGAGCTGTTTTTT
CASSLDRVTGELFF
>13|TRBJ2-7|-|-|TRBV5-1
TGCGCCAGCAGCTTGGTAGGAGGGATCGAGCAGTACTTC
CASSLVGGIEQYF
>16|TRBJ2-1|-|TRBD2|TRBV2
TGTGCCAGCAGACGACTAGCGGTAATTAGTTCCAATGAGCAGTTCTTC
CASRRLAVISSNEQFF
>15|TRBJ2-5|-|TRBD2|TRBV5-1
TGCGCCAGCAGTCCCGGACTAGCGGGAGGAGAGACCCAGTACTTC
CASSPGLAGGETQYF
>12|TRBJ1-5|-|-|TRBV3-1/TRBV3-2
TGTGCCAGCAGCCAACTCGATCAGCCCCAGCATTTT
CASSQLDQPQHF
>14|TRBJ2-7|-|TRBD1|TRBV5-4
TGTGCCAGCAGCCCCGGACAGGGGGCCTACGAGCAGTACTTC
CASSPGQGAYEQYF
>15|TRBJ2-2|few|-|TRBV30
TGTGCCTGGAGTCCCGAAGGACAAGCCGGAGGGGAGCTGTTTTTT
CAWSPEGQAGGELFF
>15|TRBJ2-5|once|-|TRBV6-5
TGTGCCAGCAGTTACTCGGAAGGGGGACAAGAGACCCAGTACTTC
CASSYSEGGQETQYF
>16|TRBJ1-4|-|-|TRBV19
TGTGCCAGTAGTTCACAGTCCGGGGCAACTAATGAAAAACTGTTTTTT
CASSSQSGATNEKLFF
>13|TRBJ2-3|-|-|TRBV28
TGTGCCAGCACCTTCGGAGCCACAGATACGCAGTATTTT
CASTFGATDTQYF
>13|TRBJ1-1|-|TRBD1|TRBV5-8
TGTGCCAGCAGCACAGGGGGCGGCACTGAAGCTTTCTTT
CASSTGGGTEAFF
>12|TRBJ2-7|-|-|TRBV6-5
TGTGCCAGCAGCTCAGGGTCCTACGAGCAGTACTTC
CASSSGSYEQYF
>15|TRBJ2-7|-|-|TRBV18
TGTGCCAGCTCCCACGAAGCTACAGGGAGGGACGAGCAGTACTTC
CASSHEATGRDEQYF